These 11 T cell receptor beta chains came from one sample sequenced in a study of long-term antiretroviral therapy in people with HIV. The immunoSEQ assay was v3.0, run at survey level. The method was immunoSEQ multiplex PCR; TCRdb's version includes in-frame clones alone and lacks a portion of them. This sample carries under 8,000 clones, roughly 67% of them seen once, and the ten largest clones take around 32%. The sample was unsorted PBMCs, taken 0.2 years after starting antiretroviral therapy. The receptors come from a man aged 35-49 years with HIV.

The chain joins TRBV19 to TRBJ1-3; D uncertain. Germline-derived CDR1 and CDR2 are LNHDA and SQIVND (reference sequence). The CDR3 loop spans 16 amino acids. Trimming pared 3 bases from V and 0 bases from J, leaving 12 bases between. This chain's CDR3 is CASSMGSFSSGNTIYF. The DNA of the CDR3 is TGTGCCAGTAGTATGGGCAGTTTCTCCTCTGGAAACACCATATATTTT.

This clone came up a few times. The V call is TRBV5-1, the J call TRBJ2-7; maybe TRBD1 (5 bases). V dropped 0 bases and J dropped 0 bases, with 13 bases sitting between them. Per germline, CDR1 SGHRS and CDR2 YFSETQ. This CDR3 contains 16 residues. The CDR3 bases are TGCGCCAGCAGCTTGGCGCTGGACAAGAGCTCCTACGAGCAGTACTTC. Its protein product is CASSLALDKSSYEQYF.

CDR3 loop: CASSTRDSKTGNTIYF. The CDR3 nucleotides are TGTGCCAGCAGCACGAGGGACAGCAAGACCGGAAACACCATATATTTT. The genes are TRBV7-9 and TRBJ1-3; 7 bases map to TRBD1. V lost 5 bases and J lost 4; bases outside the gene matches: 11. The CDR3 is made up of 16 amino acids. From germline, CDR1 is SEHNR and CDR2 FQNEAQ (reference sequence).

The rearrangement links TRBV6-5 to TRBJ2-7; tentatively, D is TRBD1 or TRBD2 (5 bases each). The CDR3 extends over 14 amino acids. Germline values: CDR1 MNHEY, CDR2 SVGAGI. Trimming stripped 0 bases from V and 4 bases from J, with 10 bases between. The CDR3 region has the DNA TGTGCCAGCAGTTACTCGCAGGGCGGGTACGAGCAGTACTTC. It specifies CASSYSQGGYEQYF.

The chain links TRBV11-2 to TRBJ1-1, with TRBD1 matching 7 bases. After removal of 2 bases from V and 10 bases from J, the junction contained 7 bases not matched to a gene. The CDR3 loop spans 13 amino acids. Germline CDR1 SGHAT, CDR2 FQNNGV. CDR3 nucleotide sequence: TGTGCCAGCAGCTTAACCGACAGGGTTCCAGCTTTCTTT. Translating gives CASSLTDRVPAFF. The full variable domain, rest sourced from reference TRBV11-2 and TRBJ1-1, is EAGVAQSPRYKIIEKRQSVAFWCNPISGHATLYWYQQILGQGPKLLIQFQNNGVVDDSQLPKDRFSAERLKGVDSTLKIQPAKLEDSAVYLCASSLTDRVPAFFGQGTRLTVV.

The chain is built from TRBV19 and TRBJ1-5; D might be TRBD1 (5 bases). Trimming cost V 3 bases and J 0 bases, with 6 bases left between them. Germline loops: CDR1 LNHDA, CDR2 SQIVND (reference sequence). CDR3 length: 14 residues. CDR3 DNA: TGTGCCAGTAGTATCAGGGATAGCAATCAGCCCCAGCATTTT. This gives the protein CASSIRDSNQPQHF.

The CDR3 protein is CASSVGPMLVTEAFF. CDR3 nucleotide sequence: TGTGCCAGCAGCGTAGGGCCCATGCTGGTGACTGAAGCTTTCTTT. The chain is built from TRBV9 and TRBJ1-1; no clear D gene. This CDR3 comprises 15 residues. Germline CDR1 reads SGDLS; CDR2 reads YYNGEE. V was clipped by 0 bases and J by 5 bases, with 14 bases between them.

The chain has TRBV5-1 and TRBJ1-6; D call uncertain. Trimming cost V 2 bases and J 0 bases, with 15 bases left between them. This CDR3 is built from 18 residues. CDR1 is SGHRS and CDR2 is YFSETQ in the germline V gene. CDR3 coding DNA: TGCGCCAGCAGCTTTCCGGTGGAGAGGGTCTCCTATAATTCACCCCTCCACTTT. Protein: CASSFPVERVSYNSPLHF.

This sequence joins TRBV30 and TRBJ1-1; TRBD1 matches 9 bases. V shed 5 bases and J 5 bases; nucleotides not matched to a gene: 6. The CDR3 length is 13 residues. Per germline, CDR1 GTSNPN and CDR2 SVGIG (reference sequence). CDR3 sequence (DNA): TGTGCCTGGCGGGGACAGGGAGGGACTGAAGCTTTCTTT. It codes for CAWRGQGGTEAFF.

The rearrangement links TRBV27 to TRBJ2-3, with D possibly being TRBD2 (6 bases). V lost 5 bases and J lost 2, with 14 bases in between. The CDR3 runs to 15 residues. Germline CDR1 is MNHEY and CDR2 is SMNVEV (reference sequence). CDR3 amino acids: CASSRPGLNTDTQYF. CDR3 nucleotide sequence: TGTGCCAGCAGTCGCCCGGGACTTAACACAGATACGCAGTATTTT.

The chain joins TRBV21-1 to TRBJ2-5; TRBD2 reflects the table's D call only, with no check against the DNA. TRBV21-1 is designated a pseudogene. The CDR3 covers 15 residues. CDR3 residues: CASSTGGVCQETQYF. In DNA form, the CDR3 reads TGTGCCAGCAGCACGGGCGGGGTCTGCCAAGAGACCCAGTACTTC.